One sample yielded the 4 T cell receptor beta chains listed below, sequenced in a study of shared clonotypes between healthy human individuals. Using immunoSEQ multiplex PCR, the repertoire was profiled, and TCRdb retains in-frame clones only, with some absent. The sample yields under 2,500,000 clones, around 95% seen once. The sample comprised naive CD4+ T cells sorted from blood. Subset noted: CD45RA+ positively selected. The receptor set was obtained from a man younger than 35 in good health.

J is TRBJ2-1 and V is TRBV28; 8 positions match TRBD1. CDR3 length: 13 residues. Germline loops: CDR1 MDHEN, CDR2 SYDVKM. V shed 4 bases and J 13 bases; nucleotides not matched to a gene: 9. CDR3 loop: CASSSGQGGYQFF. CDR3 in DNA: TGTGCCAGCAGTTCAGGACAGGGTGGTTATCAGTTCTTC.

In DNA, the CDR3 is TGTGCCAGCTCACCAGAGGATAGGGAAAAACTGTTTTTT. It codes for CASSPEDREKLFF. The rearrangement uses TRBV18 and TRBJ1-4; unclear D gene. V lost 2 bases and J 8 bases, leaving 9 bases between the germline ends. CDR1 and CDR2 (germline): KGHSH, LQKENI. The CDR3 loop spans 13 amino acids. The full variable domain, in which reference TRBV18 and TRBJ1-4 provide the parts outside the CDR3, is NAGVMQNPRHLVRRRGQEARLRCSPMKGHSHVYWYRQLPEEGLKFMVYLQKENIIDESGMPKERFSAEFPKEGPSILRIQQVVRGDSAAYFCASSPEDREKLFFGSGTQLSVL.

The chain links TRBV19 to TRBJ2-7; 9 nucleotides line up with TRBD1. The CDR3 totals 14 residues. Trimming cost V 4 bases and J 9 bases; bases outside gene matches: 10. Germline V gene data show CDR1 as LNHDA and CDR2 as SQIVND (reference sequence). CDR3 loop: CASSTSGTGRVQYF. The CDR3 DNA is TGTGCCAGTAGTACATCGGGGACAGGGAGGGTGCAGTACTTC. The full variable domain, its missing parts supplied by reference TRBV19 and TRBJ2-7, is DGGITQSPKYLFRKEGQNVTLSCEQNLNHDAMYWYRQDPGQGLRLIYYSQIVNDFQKGDIAEGYSVSREKKESFPLTVTSAQKNPTAFYLCASSTSGTGRVQYFGPGTRLTVT.

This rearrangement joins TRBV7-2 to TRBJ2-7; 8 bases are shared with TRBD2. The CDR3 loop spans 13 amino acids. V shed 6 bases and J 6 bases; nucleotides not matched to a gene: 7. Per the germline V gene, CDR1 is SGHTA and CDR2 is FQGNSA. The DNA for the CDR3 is TGTGCCAGCAGGCCGGGACTAGAGTCCGAGCAGTACTTC. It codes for CASRPGLESEQYF.